Each of the 29 T cell receptor beta chains below was sequenced from the same sample in a study of CD8+CD57+ T cells in acquired aplastic anemia. Investigators profiled TCR beta VDJ and CDR3 from genomic DNA template. TCRdb re-analysed the reads in MiXCR, keeping a single row per CDR3 protein. Among about 48,000 distinct CDR3 sequences listed, 55% to 75% were seen once. Sequenced input: sorted CD4+, CD8+, or CD8+CD57+ T cells (not recorded which) from PBMCs. The origin of the receptors is a human donor in good health, serving as a control.

The genes are TRBV9 and TRBJ2-5; D call uncertain. Per germline, CDR1 SGDLS and CDR2 YYNGEE. V was clipped by 7 bases and J by 0 bases, with 13 bases between them. The CDR3 spans 14 residues. CDR3 in DNA: TGTGCCAGCTCACTCCCCAGCCACCAAGAGACCCAGTACTTC. Encoded protein: CASSLPSHQETQYF.

V and J are TRBV7-2 and TRBJ2-5; D may be TRBD2 (6 bases). Trimming left V 5 bases short and J 7 bases short, with 17 bases between. The CDR3 consists of 14 residues. The germline V gene has CDR1 SGHTA and CDR2 FQGNSA. Here the CDR3 DNA reads TGTGCCAGCAGCCCAAGACGGGGAGCGGGGACCCAGTACTTC. The encoded protein is CASSPRRGAGTQYF.

The chain links TRBV20-1 to TRBJ1-5; maybe TRBD1 (6 bases). V shed 0 bases and J shed 6 bases, with 15 bases lying between them. CDR3 length equals 15 residues. Germline values: CDR1 DFQATT, CDR2 SNEGSKA (reference sequence). DNA for the CDR3: TGCAGTGCTAGAGATACGTCGCAGGGGAGTCAGCCCCAGCATTTT. This translates into CSARDTSQGSQPQHF.

The chain recombines TRBV15 with TRBJ1-1; TRBD1 matches 7 bases. V gave up 4 bases and J gave up 6 bases; unmatched junction bases: 17. Germline V gives CDR1 LNHNV, CDR2 YYDKDF (reference sequence). The CDR3 has 17 residues. The CDR3 DNA is TGTGCCACCAGCAAGCGGGGACAGCCTCCGTTTGAGGCTGAAGCTTTCTTT. The encoded protein is CATSKRGQPPFEAEAFF. Full variable domain (outside the CDR3, taken from reference TRBV15 and TRBJ1-1): DAMVIQNPRYQVTQFGKPVTLSCSQTLNHNVMYWYQQKSSQAPKLLFHYYDKDFNNEADTPDNFQSRRPNTSFCFLDIRSPGLGDTAMYLCATSKRGQPPFEAEAFFGQGTRLTVV.

With regard to this clonotype: One end of the junction fails to match germline, which may point to a read error. The chain links TRBV2 to TRBJ1-5; D call uncertain. The CDR3 is 13 residues long. Germline V gene data show CDR1 as SNHLY and CDR2 as FYNNEI. Written as DNA, the CDR3 is TGTGCCAGCAACTATTATAGCGATCAGCCCCAGCATTTT. Translating gives CASNYYSDQPQHF.

The V and J genes are TRBV7-3 and TRBJ2-1, with D unresolved. Per the germline V gene, CDR1 is SGHTA and CDR2 is FQGTGA. The V end lost 4 bases, the J end lost 5 bases, and 6 bases lay between the germline ends. The CDR3 runs to 12 residues. CDR3 sequence: CASSSMDNEQFF. The CDR3 DNA sequence: TGTGCCAGCAGCTCTATGGACAATGAGCAGTTCTTC.

The rearrangement uses TRBV9 and TRBJ1-1; D is ambiguous. The length of the CDR3 is 14 residues. The germline V gene encodes CDR1 SGDLS and CDR2 YYNGEE. The V end lost 0 bases, the J end lost 4 bases, and 10 bases lay between the germline ends. CDR3 in amino acids: CASSVAPGPTEAFF. In nucleotides, the CDR3 is TGTGCCAGCAGCGTAGCCCCCGGGCCCACTGAAGCTTTCTTT.

This clonotype has a count of ten or more. This chain joins TRBV5-4 and TRBJ1-5; D unresolved. V lost 4 bases and J lost 9, with 14 bases in between. Germline-derived CDR1 and CDR2 are SGHNT and YYREEE (reference sequence). The CDR3 loop spans 13 amino acids. The CDR3 bases are TGTGCCAGCAGCCTTACATGGTCCGGGCCCCAGCATTTT. It codes for CASSLTWSGPQHF.

This clonotype has ten or more counts. This chain connects TRBV12-3 or TRBV12-4 to TRBJ2-3, with 7 nucleotides matching TRBD2. This CDR3 region has 16 residues. Trimming took 0 bases from V and 5 from J; bases not matched to a gene: 8. The CDR3 reads CASSLALAGVIDTQYF. In DNA, the CDR3 is TGTGCCAGCAGTTTAGCGCTCGCGGGAGTGATAGATACGCAGTATTTT.

The rearrangement uses TRBV2 and TRBJ1-1; perhaps TRBD1 as D (6 bases). The CDR3 consists of 14 residues. Trimming left V 7 bases short and J 6 bases short, with 18 bases between. From germline, CDR1 is SNHLY and CDR2 FYNNEI. The CDR3 spells CASTTGQLTAEAFF. The CDR3 coding sequence is TGTGCCAGCACTACCGGACAGCTTACGGCTGAAGCTTTCTTT.

The V gene is TRBV4-2, the J gene TRBJ2-3, with 13 positions matching TRBD2. CDR3 length: 20 amino acids. J gave up 5 bases and V 0 bases, and 14 bases lay outside the gene matches. From germline, CDR1 is LGHNA and CDR2 YNFKEQ. This CDR3 is CASSQDWSHGLAGVGDTQYF. The CDR3 bases are TGTGCCAGCAGCCAAGATTGGAGTCACGGACTAGCGGGAGTGGGAGATACGCAGTATTTT.

This clonotype was seen a single time. The chain is built from TRBV25-1 and TRBJ2-1, with 9 positions matching TRBD2. The CDR3 sequence is 14 residues long. Germline-derived CDR1 and CDR2 are MGHDK and SYGVNS. After removal of 4 bases from V and 9 bases from J, the junction contained 7 bases not matched to a gene. The CDR3 loop is CASSGGTSFTEQFF. The CDR3 DNA reads TGTGCCAGCAGTGGTGGGACTAGCTTCACTGAGCAGTTCTTC.

The chain is built from TRBV29-1 and TRBJ1-2, with D possibly matching TRBD1 (5 bases). The CDR3 is made up of 12 amino acids. Trimming shortened V by 3 bases and J by 4 bases, and 9 bases separated the two germline ends. From germline, CDR1 is SQVTM and CDR2 ANQGSEA. The CDR3 bases are TGCAGCGTTGAGGTGGGGGGCTATGGCTACACCTTC. Translation gives CSVEVGGYGYTF.

The rearrangement uses TRBV7-9 and TRBJ2-2; no definite D call. CDR1 and CDR2 from the germline V gene are SEHNR and FQNEAQ (reference sequence). V shed 5 bases and J shed 3 bases, with 10 bases lying between them. The CDR3 has 14 amino acids. CDR3 in amino acids: CASSAGFDTGELFF. In DNA, the CDR3 is TGTGCCAGCAGCGCCGGGTTCGACACCGGGGAGCTGTTTTTT. The full variable domain, with the rest looked up from reference TRBV7-9 and TRBJ2-2, is DTGVSQNPRHKITKRGQNVTFRCDPISEHNRLYWYRQTLGQGPEFLTYFQNEAQLEKSRLLSDRFSAERPKGSFSTLEIQRTEQGDSAMYLCASSAGFDTGELFFGEGSRLTVL.

The chain links TRBV7-2 to TRBJ2-5; 7 bases align to TRBD1. The CDR3 spans 13 residues. Germline V lookup: CDR1 SGHTA, CDR2 FQGNSA. V lost 6 bases, J lost 5 bases, and 6 bases stayed unmatched. Written as DNA, the CDR3 is TGTGCCAGCAGGAGCAGGGGGACGGAGACCCAGTACTTC. Encoded protein: CASRSRGTETQYF. The entire variable domain, with the rest obtained from reference TRBV7-2 and TRBJ2-5, is as follows: GAGVSQSPSNKVTEKGKDVELRCDPISGHTALYWYRQSLGQGLEFLIYFQGNSAPDKSGLPSDRFSAERTGGSVSTLTIQRTQQEDSAVYLCASRSRGTETQYFGPGTRLLVL.

As DNA, the CDR3 is TGTGCCAGCAGTGAATGGTACCGACCGAGGGAGACCCAGTACTTC. Encoded protein: CASSEWYRPRETQYF. V usage is TRBV25-1 and J usage is TRBJ2-5; D ambiguous. The CDR3 sequence is 15 residues long. Germline-derived CDR1 and CDR2 are MGHDK and SYGVNS. The V gene lost 1 base and the J gene lost 5 bases, with 14 bases spanning the gap.

The chain has TRBV6-1 and TRBJ1-2; 7 bases align to TRBD1. The CDR3 runs to 14 residues. CDR1 MNHNS and CDR2 SASEGT come from the germline V gene. V shed 6 bases, J shed 0 bases, and the junction held 4 bases outside the gene matches. The CDR3 DNA follows: TGTGCCAGCAGCTGGGACAGCACTAACTATGGCTACACCTTC. This codes for CASSWDSTNYGYTF.

This clonotype has a count of ten or more. The V and J genes are TRBV28 and TRBJ2-7; 10 bases match TRBD2. V gave up 4 bases and J gave up 0 bases; unmatched junction bases: 0. Germline loops: CDR1 MDHEN, CDR2 SYDVKM. The CDR3 has 14 amino acids. Here the CDR3 DNA reads TGTGCCAGCAGTTCTAGCGGGGGCTCCTACGAGCAGTACTTC. It codes for CASSSSGGSYEQYF.

This clonotype was seen a single time. The chain combines TRBV2 with TRBJ1-5, with 7 bases lining up with TRBD1. CDR3 size: 14 residues. Trimming cost V 9 bases and J 1 base; bases outside gene matches: 6. Germline CDR1 reads SNHLY; CDR2 reads FYNNEI. The CDR3 loop reads CASTPGQSNQPQHF. The DNA for the CDR3 is TGTGCCAGTACCCCGGGACAGAGCAATCAGCCCCAGCATTTT. The complete variable domain, with remaining parts taken from reference TRBV2 and TRBJ1-5, reads EPEVTQTPSHQVTQMGQEVILRCVPISNHLYFYWYRQILGQKVEFLVSFYNNEISEKSEIFDDQFSVERPDGSNFTLKIRSTKLEDSAMYFCASTPGQSNQPQHFGDGTRLSIL.

The table lists this clonotype with many counts. The genes are TRBV12-3 or TRBV12-4 and TRBJ1-1; D uncertain. CDR3 length equals 15 residues. V shed 3 bases and J shed 0 bases, with 11 bases lying between them. CDR3 DNA sequence: TGTGCCAGCAGTTTTTCCGGGGTCCTGAACACTGAAGCTTTCTTT. It encodes CASSFSGVLNTEAFF.

V is TRBV15 and J is TRBJ2-3; 7 bases match TRBD1. The CDR3 loop spans 16 amino acids. Losses at the gene ends were 3 bases for V and 1 base for J; bases not matched to a gene: 7. In germline, CDR1 is LNHNV, CDR2 YYDKDF (reference sequence). The CDR3 loop is CATSSVDTGGTDTQYF. The CDR3 DNA is TGTGCCACCAGCAGCGTAGACACAGGGGGCACAGATACGCAGTATTTT.

The chain recombines TRBV20-1 with TRBJ2-3; TRBD2 might be the D (6 bases). Germline V gene sequence: CDR1 DFQATT, CDR2 SNEGSKA (reference sequence). Trimming pared 6 bases from V and 4 bases from J, leaving 14 bases between. The CDR3 is 13 residues long. CDR3 residues: CSAYIGGPDTQYF. Written as DNA, the CDR3 is TGCAGTGCCTATATAGGAGGGCCAGATACGCAGTATTTT.

J is TRBJ2-3 and V is TRBV20-1; TRBD2 matches at 7 bases. This CDR3 spans 14 amino acids. From germline, CDR1 is DFQATT and CDR2 SNEGSKA (reference sequence). The V segment lost 3 bases and the J segment 1 base; nucleotides outside the gene matches: 4. The CDR3 is CSASGRPGTDTQYF. DNA of the CDR3: TGCAGTGCTAGCGGGAGGCCGGGCACAGATACGCAGTATTTT.

This clonotype was detected only once. The V call is TRBV7-2, the J call TRBJ1-6; D is possibly TRBD1 (5 bases). Per the germline V gene, CDR1 is SGHTA and CDR2 is FQGNSA. The CDR3 contains 14 residues. V was pared by 4 bases and J by 9 bases, with 13 bases between. The CDR3, as DNA: TGTGCCAGCAGCTCCCGGGACGTAGGTTCACCCCTCCACTTT. As protein: CASSSRDVGSPLHF.

V is TRBV7-3 and J is TRBJ1-1; D is perhaps TRBD1 (5 bases). Germline V gene lookup returns CDR1 SGHTA and CDR2 FQGTGA. The V end was cut by 5 bases, the J end by 1 base, with 8 bases between. The CDR3 totals 13 residues. The CDR3 here is CASSITGNTEAFF. The CDR3 DNA is TGTGCCAGCAGCATTACAGGGAACACTGAAGCTTTCTTT.

The chain links TRBV7-9 to TRBJ1-1, with D unclear. The CDR3 extends over 13 amino acids. Germline V CDR1 and CDR2: SEHNR, FQNEAQ (reference sequence). Trimming shortened V by 5 bases and J by 12 bases, and 19 bases separated the two germline ends. This CDR3 is CASSTAGGSLPFF. The CDR3 DNA sequence: TGTGCCAGCAGCACAGCGGGTGGGAGCCTCCCTTTCTTT.

V is TRBV6-5 and J is TRBJ1-6; D ambiguous. Trimming took 0 bases from V and 8 from J, leaving 11 bases between them. CDR3 length equals 15 residues. Germline CDR1 is MNHEY and CDR2 is SVGAGI. CDR3 sequence: CASSYSTQADSPLHF. DNA of the CDR3: TGTGCCAGCAGTTACTCGACCCAGGCCGATTCACCCCTCCACTTT.

V and J are TRBV13 and TRBJ2-7; weak D call: TRBD2 (5 bases). The CDR3 is made up of 15 amino acids. V lost 0 bases and J 2 bases, leaving 11 bases between the germline ends. Germline V gives CDR1 PRHDT, CDR2 FYEKMQ (reference sequence). In DNA form, the CDR3 reads TGTGCCAGCAGCTTAGGCCGAGGACTCACCTACGAGCAGTACTTC. It yields the protein CASSLGRGLTYEQYF.

V and J are TRBV2 and TRBJ2-2; the match to TRBD1 covers 7 bases. CDR1 and CDR2 (germline): SNHLY, FYNNEI. V lost 6 bases to trimming and J lost 7 bases; unmatched junction nucleotides: 5. This CDR3 is built from 13 residues. DNA for the CDR3: TGTGCCAGCAGCGAGGGGGCGTACGGGGAGCTGTTTTTT. It encodes CASSEGAYGELFF.